This TCR beta chain was sequenced in a study of CD8 T cells in ankylosing spondylitis. The study's findings and limits: A TCR beta motif made of 7 to 9 highly homologous variants seemed typical of ankylosing spondylitis blood. Peripheral blood samples showed relatively rare disease-linked clones, and these clones were CD8+.

This clonotype was observed many times. The antigen remains unidentified. As the method for making TCR beta libraries, quantitative 5'-RACE with molecular barcodes was used. MiXCR was run by TCRdb on the 5' RACE reads, yielding one entry per CDR3 protein. The repertoire includes hundreds of thousands of distinct CDR3 sequences, around 9.1% of them detected once, and around 7% sits in the top ten. The specimen was blood, either unsorted or a sorted T cell fraction (not recorded which). This receptor was taken from a male donor with ankylosing spondylitis or in good health (not recorded which).

CDR3 residues: CASSAGQGNNQPQHF. The CDR3 DNA reads TGTGCCAGCAGCGCCGGACAGGGAAACAATCAGCCCCAGCATTTT. The rearrangement joins TRBV7-9 to TRBJ1-5; 8 bases match TRBD1. J gave up 3 bases and V 5 bases, and 6 bases lay outside the gene matches. Germline CDR1 and CDR2: SEHNR and FQNEAQ (reference sequence). CDR3 length: 15 residues. Based on the CDR3 plus reference TRBV7-9 and TRBJ1-5, the full variable domain is DTGVSQNPRHKITKRGQNVTFRCDPISEHNRLYWYRQTLGQGPEFLTYFQNEAQLEKSRLLSDRFSAERPKGSFSTLEIQRTEQGDSAMYLCASSAGQGNNQPQHFGDGTRLSIL.